The 10 T cell receptor beta chains in this list originate from one sample, sequenced in a study of OX40 agonist ivuxolimab in advanced cancers. Assay used: immunoSEQ multiplex PCR; TCRdb lists only in-frame clones, some missing. The sample carries 55,000 to 65,000 clones, under 95% recorded once. This sample comprised CD4+ or CD8+ T cells sorted from blood, obtained in a trial of the OX40 agonist ivuxolimab. The source is an adult with an advanced solid tumor such as melanoma, head and neck, liver or kidney cancer.

This chain joins TRBV7-9 and TRBJ2-3, with 14 bases lining up with TRBD2. This CDR3 is built from 19 residues. V dropped 5 bases and J dropped 6; count of bases not matched to a gene: 16. Germline assignment: CDR1 SEHNR and CDR2 FQNEAQ (reference sequence). The CDR3 DNA is TGTGCCAGCAGCCCGGGACTAGCGGGAGATTCCCCGGTGAGGGATACGCAGTATTTT. Translated: CASSPGLAGDSPVRDTQYF.

This clone was observed a single time. The genes are TRBV6-5 and TRBJ1-2, with a tentative D call TRBD1 (6 bases). The CDR3 has 11 residues. The germline V gene encodes CDR1 MNHEY and CDR2 SVGAGI. V lost 7 bases and J lost 3, with 6 bases in between. Here the CDR3 DNA reads TGTGCCAGCACAGGGGACTATGGCTACACCTTC. Translation: CASTGDYGYTF.

CDR3 region: CASSREGLAGRFGELFF. CDR3 sequence (DNA): TGTGCCAGCAGCCGGGAGGGACTAGCGGGAAGATTCGGGGAGCTGTTTTTT. This chain joins TRBV5-4 and TRBJ2-2; TRBD2 matches at 13 bases. Germline V gene data show CDR1 as SGHNT and CDR2 as YYREEE (reference sequence). The CDR3 covers 17 residues. Unmatched junction bases numbered 10, after V lost 4 bases and J lost 7 bases.

The genes are TRBV19 and TRBJ1-3; a weak D match, TRBD1 (5 bases). Per the germline V gene, CDR1 is LNHDA and CDR2 is SQIVND (reference sequence). V gave up 6 bases and J gave up 0 bases, with 12 bases separating them. This CDR3 region has 15 residues. Here the CDR3 DNA reads TGTGCCAGTAGCGGACAACCATTCTCTGGAAACACCATATATTTT. Its translation: CASSGQPFSGNTIYF.

The rearrangement links TRBV6-1 to TRBJ2-3; TRBD1 might be the D (6 bases). V lost 6 bases to trimming and J lost 6 bases, with 16 bases between them. The germline V gene encodes CDR1 MNHNS and CDR2 SASEGT. This CDR3 is built from 14 residues. CDR3: CASRRRGSGDTQYF. DNA of the CDR3: TGTGCCAGCAGGAGAAGGGGGAGCGGCGATACGCAGTATTTT.

The rearrangement uses TRBV6-1 and TRBJ2-7; TRBD1 aligns across 7 bases. CDR3 length: 11 residues. The J segment lost 6 bases and the V segment lost 11 bases, leaving 7 bases of the junction unmatched. Germline CDR1 is MNHNS and CDR2 is SASEGT. The chain's CDR3 is CACTPGGEQYF. The CDR3 DNA sequence: TGTGCCTGCACCCCAGGGGGCGAGCAGTACTTC.

This clone was seen a handful of times. J is TRBJ2-2 and V is TRBV19; 15 nucleotides match TRBD2. This CDR3 has 15 residues. Germline CDR1 and CDR2: LNHDA and SQIVND (reference sequence). V shed 10 bases and J 7 bases; nucleotides not matched to a gene: 7. This CDR3 reads CATWTSGRGGGELFF. The CDR3 bases are TGTGCCACTTGGACTAGCGGGAGGGGAGGCGGGGAGCTGTTTTTT.

The genes are TRBV5-1 and TRBJ1-1, with D perhaps matching TRBD1 (6 bases). V dropped 4 bases and J dropped 1 base, with 11 bases sitting between them. Germline lookup yields CDR1 SGHRS and CDR2 YFSETQ. This CDR3 is 14 amino acids long. CDR3 DNA: TGCGCCAGCAGCCCCAGGGGTGCGAACACTGAAGCTTTCTTT. Encoded protein: CASSPRGANTEAFF.

The V and J genes are TRBV2 and TRBJ2-1, with D maybe TRBD2 (6 bases). Germline CDR1 reads SNHLY; CDR2 reads FYNNEI. This CDR3 comprises 16 residues. Trimming took off 2 bases at V and 0 bases at J, with 11 bases between the two ends. DNA for the CDR3: TGTGCCAGCAGTGAACCCGGGAGCCTCTCCTACAATGAGCAGTTCTTC. This translates into CASSEPGSLSYNEQFF.

The chain carries TRBV27 and TRBJ1-2; D remains unclear. Per germline, CDR1 MNHEY and CDR2 SMNVEV (reference sequence). Trimming left V 3 bases short and J 6 bases short, with 11 bases between. CDR3 length: 13 residues. The CDR3 reads CASSFSPVDGYTF. The CDR3 DNA reads TGTGCCAGCAGTTTCAGTCCTGTGGATGGCTACACCTTC.